Many counts were recorded for the clone carrying this T cell receptor (beta chain). This entry belongs to a study of blood T cell repertoires in COVID-19. Study as a whole: Donors in the United States, Italy and Spain gave samples during acute or convalescent COVID-19. The analysed material was cDNA or gDNA that came from T cells, B-cell-depleted T cells, or PBMCs.

Profiled with immunoSEQ multiplex PCR; TCRdb holds only in-frame clones, not every one. The table includes tens of thousands of clones, about 73% detected once. The CDR3 is 16 residues long. CDR1 and CDR2 from the germline V gene are KGHDR and SFDVKD. J was trimmed by 8 bases and V by 3 bases; bases with no gene match: 11. Sequenced input: peripheral blood. The sequence was collected from a woman between 70 and 85 years old with acute or convalescent COVID-19. The chain carries TRBV24-1 and TRBJ1-4; 7 nucleotides agree with TRBD1. The CDR3 spells CATSDPTGALGEKLFF. The CDR3 DNA reads as TGTGCCACCAGTGATCCTACAGGGGCCCTTGGGGAAAAACTGTTTTTT.